Presented here are 22 T cell receptor beta chains from one specimen sequenced in a study of cytomegalovirus exposure and HLA in healthy donors. This PCR relied on a set of 60 Vbeta primers and 13 Jbeta primers. Libraries were prepared by immunoSEQ multiplex PCR; TCRdb keeps only in-frame clonotypes and omits some of them. The sample has about 100,000 clones; over 70% are singletons. The sample comprised PBMCs. The receptors originated from a man aged 50 or older in good health and CMV-seropositive.

This chain uses TRBV18 with TRBJ1-1; TRBD1 agrees at 9 bases. The V gene end was trimmed by 5 bases and the J gene end by 0 bases; junction bases not matched to a gene: 7. The germline CDR1 and CDR2 sequences are KGHSH and LQKENI. The CDR3 totals 16 residues. CDR3 sequence: CASSARTGVMNTEAFF. CDR3 coding DNA: TGTGCCAGCTCAGCCCGGACAGGGGTGATGAACACTGAAGCTTTCTTT.

This rearrangement joins TRBV7-2 to TRBJ1-1, with unresolved D. The CDR3 runs 14 residues. Trimming removed 3 bases from V and 1 base from J, with 9 bases in between. CDR1 and CDR2 (germline): SGHTA, FQGNSA. CDR3 coding DNA: TGTGCCAGCAGCTTTACCCCGGGGAACACTGAAGCTTTCTTT. It yields the protein CASSFTPGNTEAFF. Full variable domain (remainder filled in from reference TRBV7-2 and TRBJ1-1): GAGVSQSPSNKVTEKGKDVELRCDPISGHTALYWYRQSLGQGLEFLIYFQGNSAPDKSGLPSDRFSAERTGGSVSTLTIQRTQQEDSAVYLCASSFTPGNTEAFFGQGTRLTVV.

The V gene is TRBV5-6, the J gene TRBJ2-1; 9 nucleotides align to TRBD2. Germline CDR1 SGHDT, CDR2 YYEEEE. The CDR3 loop spans 14 amino acids. The ends lost 3 bases at V and 5 bases at J; junction bases unmatched: 3. This CDR3 is CASSWGLANNEQFF. CDR3 sequence (DNA): TGTGCCAGCAGCTGGGGACTAGCCAACAATGAGCAGTTCTTC.

This clone was seen just once. The chain uses TRBV5-4 and TRBJ2-5, with 9 bases fitting TRBD1. The V gene end was trimmed by 0 bases and the J gene end by 5 bases; junction bases not matched to a gene: 5. This CDR3 has 15 amino acids. Looked up from germline, CDR1 is SGHNT and CDR2 is YYREEE (reference sequence). The CDR3 protein is CASSLEGQGGETQYF. CDR3 coding DNA: TGTGCCAGCAGCTTGGAGGGACAGGGAGGTGAGACCCAGTACTTC.

The V and J genes are TRBV27 and TRBJ2-7; TRBD1 aligns across 10 bases. CDR1 and CDR2 from the germline V gene are MNHEY and SMNVEV (reference sequence). The V and J ends lost 7 bases and 1 base, in that order; junction bases with no gene match: 7. This CDR3 has 15 residues. The CDR3 DNA reads TGTGCCAGCAAAACGGGACAGGGGCCTTCCTACGAGCAGTACTTC. This codes for CASKTGQGPSYEQYF.

The chain employs TRBV19 and TRBJ1-4; weak D call: TRBD1 (5 bases). Germline CDR1 LNHDA, CDR2 SQIVND (reference sequence). Trimming removed 2 bases from V and 8 bases from J, with 12 bases in between. The CDR3 loop spans 14 amino acids. The CDR3 DNA is TGTGCCAGTAGTATAAGCCAGGGCCGGGAAAAACTGTTTTTT. It yields the protein CASSISQGREKLFF.

This clone was recorded a few times. The J gene is TRBJ2-7, the V gene TRBV29-1, with no clear D. In germline, CDR1 is SQVTM, CDR2 ANQGSEA. Trimming cost V 5 bases and J 0 bases, with 11 bases left between them. This CDR3 has 13 amino acids. The CDR3 reads CSVLASNSYEQYF. CDR3 nucleotides: TGCAGCGTTTTGGCTAGTAACTCCTACGAGCAGTACTTC.

This chain links TRBV10-3 with TRBJ2-3, with 7 nucleotides matching TRBD1. From germline, CDR1 is ENHRY and CDR2 SYGVKD. This CDR3 is 16 amino acids long. The V gene end was trimmed by 5 bases and the J gene end by 4 bases; junction bases not matched to a gene: 12. The CDR3 sequence: CAISREQGNLADTQYF. CDR3 coding DNA: TGTGCCATCAGTAGAGAACAGGGGAACTTAGCAGATACGCAGTATTTT.

The chain has TRBV6-1 and TRBJ2-5, with D unresolved. With the DNA end fitting TRBJ2-7 better, the J assignment may be wrong. In germline, CDR1 is MNHNS, CDR2 SASEGT. This CDR3 is built from 12 residues. The CDR3 DNA follows: TGTGCCAGCAGAGCCGAGGCTGGCGAGCAGTACTTC. Residues: CASRAEAGEQYF.

V usage is TRBV7-9 and J usage is TRBJ1-1; TRBD1 is a possible D gene (5 bases). CDR3 length: 14 amino acids. The germline gives CDR1 SEHNR, CDR2 FQNEAQ (reference sequence). Deletions cut 1 base from V and 1 base from J, with 7 bases between. The DNA of the CDR3 is TGTGCCAGCAGCTTAGTCGACAGGAACACTGAAGCTTTCTTT. This encodes CASSLVDRNTEAFF.

This clone was picked up a small number of times. This chain connects TRBV5-8 to TRBJ1-5, with 8 bases identical to TRBD1. Looked up from germline, CDR1 is SGHTS and CDR2 is YDEGEE. The CDR3 length is 17 residues. The junction had 5 bases not matched to a gene; V was cut back by 0 bases and J by 0 bases. CDR3 bases: TGTGCCAGCAGCTTGGTCCAGGGGGCTTCTAGCAATCAGCCCCAGCATTTT. It encodes CASSLVQGASSNQPQHF.

Regarding this clone: One end of the junction does not line up with germline, which may come from a read error. The chain recombines TRBV7-2 with TRBJ1-5; D is uncertain. Germline V gives CDR1 SGHTA, CDR2 FQGNSA. The length of the CDR3 is 18 residues. The CDR3 sequence is CASSLGVRRSYSNQPQNF. In nucleotides, the CDR3 is TGTGCCAGCAGCTTAGGGGTCAGAAGGTCATATAGCAATCAGCCCCAGAATTTT.

CDR3: CASTLGHPSNQPQHF. The CDR3 coding sequence is TGTGCCAGCACCCTGGGACATCCAAGCAATCAGCCCCAGCATTTT. This rearrangement joins TRBV28 to TRBJ1-5, with a tentative D call TRBD1 (6 bases). The V end lost 7 bases, the J end lost 1 base, and 14 bases lay between the germline ends. This CDR3 comprises 15 residues. Germline-derived CDR1 and CDR2 are MDHEN and SYDVKM.

The rearrangement links TRBV5-1 to TRBJ2-5; a possible D gene is TRBD1 (5 bases). V was cut by 4 bases and J by 2 bases, with 15 bases left in between. Germline CDR1 is SGHRS and CDR2 is YFSETQ. There are 15 residues in the CDR3. For the CDR3, the DNA is TGCGCCAGCAGCCCAAGGGGCAGCGATCAAGAGACCCAGTACTTC. Amino acids: CASSPRGSDQETQYF. The variable domain in full, with the rest retrieved from reference TRBV5-1 and TRBJ2-5, is KAGVTQTPRYLIKTRGQQVTLSCSPISGHRSVSWYQQTPGQGLQFLFEYFSETQRNKGNFPGRFSGRQFSNSRSEMNVSTLELGDSALYLCASSPRGSDQETQYFGPGTRLLVL.

This clone has a handful of counts. The chain has TRBV6-5 and TRBJ2-3, with D perhaps TRBD1 (5 bases). With 0 bases removed from V and 0 bases from J, the gap between germline ends came to 10 bases. Germline V gene lookup returns CDR1 MNHEY and CDR2 SVGAGI. This CDR3 has 16 amino acids. In nucleotides, the CDR3 is TGTGCCAGCAGTTACTCGAAAGGGGCCAGCACAGATACGCAGTATTTT. As protein: CASSYSKGASTDTQYF.

This clone was seen a handful of times. CDR3 coding DNA: TGCGCCAGCAGCCAAGGGACCGAGGAGGACTTCAGTTTCAGAAACACCATATATTTT. Translated: CASSQGTEEDFSFRNTIYF. The V and J genes are TRBV4-1 and TRBJ1-3; D unresolved. Germline V gives CDR1 MGHRA, CDR2 YSYEKL. V lost 1 base, J lost 5 bases, and 24 bases lay in between. This CDR3 comprises 19 residues.

The V and J genes are TRBV7-2 and TRBJ2-1; 11 bases line up with TRBD2. The germline V gene has CDR1 SGHTA and CDR2 FQGNSA. This CDR3 is 15 amino acids long. J lost 7 bases, V lost 3 bases, and 5 bases had no gene match. The CDR3: CASSFPSGGINEQFF. Written as DNA, the CDR3 is TGTGCCAGCAGCTTTCCTAGCGGGGGGATAAATGAGCAGTTCTTC.

In its sample, this clone was seen a few times. The genes are TRBV20-1 and TRBJ1-2; 8 bases are a match to TRBD1. Germline CDR1 reads DFQATT; CDR2 reads SNEGSKA (reference sequence). The CDR3 is made up of 11 amino acids. The CDR3 sequence is CKGAGGHGYTF. In DNA form, the CDR3 reads TGCAAGGGGGCAGGGGGCCATGGCTACACCTTC.

Concerning this clone: An end of the junction differs from the germline gene, which may be a read error. The chain is built from TRBV27 and TRBJ1-2; TRBD1 matches 10 bases. This CDR3 spans 17 amino acids. Germline V CDR1 and CDR2: MNHEY, SMNVEV (reference sequence). The CDR3 bases are TGTGCCAGCAGTCCCAACTTCCTGGGACAGGGGAACTATGGCTACCCCTTC. Translated: CASSPNFLGQGNYGYPF.

This sequence joins TRBV19 and TRBJ1-1, with D maybe TRBD1 (5 bases). V was trimmed by 0 bases and J by 1 base, leaving 12 bases between them. The CDR3 is 16 amino acids. The germline gives CDR1 LNHDA, CDR2 SQIVND (reference sequence). The CDR3 DNA reads TGTGCCAGTAGTATAGATCGGCGGGGGAGGAACACTGAAGCTTTCTTT. This gives the protein CASSIDRRGRNTEAFF.

The chain links TRBV6-1 to TRBJ1-5; 9 positions agree with TRBD1. V shed 5 bases and J 4 bases; nucleotides not matched to a gene: 6. Germline V gene data show CDR1 as MNHNS and CDR2 as SASEGT. The CDR3 sequence is 15 residues long. CDR3 nucleotides: TGTGCCAGCAGTACCGAACAGGGGGCGAATCAGCCCCAGCATTTT. This encodes CASSTEQGANQPQHF.

This chain connects TRBV28 to TRBJ1-1; a weak D match, TRBD1 (6 bases). Germline V CDR1 and CDR2: MDHEN, SYDVKM. The CDR3 is made up of 15 amino acids. With 6 bases removed from V and 1 base from J, the gap between germline ends came to 15 bases. This chain's CDR3 is CASRSAGAGNTEAFF. The CDR3 DNA is TGTGCCAGCAGGTCAGCAGGGGCTGGGAACACTGAAGCTTTCTTT.